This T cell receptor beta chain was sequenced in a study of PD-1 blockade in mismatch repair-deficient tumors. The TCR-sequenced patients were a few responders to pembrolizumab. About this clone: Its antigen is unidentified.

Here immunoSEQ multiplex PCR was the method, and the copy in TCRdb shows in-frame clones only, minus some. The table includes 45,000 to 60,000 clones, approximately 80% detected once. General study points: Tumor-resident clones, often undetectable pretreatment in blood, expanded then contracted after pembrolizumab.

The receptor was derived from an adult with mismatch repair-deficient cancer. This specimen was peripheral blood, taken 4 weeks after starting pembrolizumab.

CDR3 DNA: TGTGCCAGCAGCTTAGACAGAACTAGCAATCAGCCCCAGCATTTT. Translation gives CASSLDRTSNQPQHF. V is TRBV7-9 and J is TRBJ1-5; D unresolved. Trimming removed 1 base from V and 0 bases from J, with 7 bases in between. Germline CDR1 is SEHNR and CDR2 is FQNEAQ (reference sequence). The CDR3 is 15 amino acids. Drawing the rest from reference TRBV7-9 and TRBJ1-5, the complete variable domain is DTGVSQNPRHKITKRGQNVTFRCDPISEHNRLYWYRQTLGQGPEFLTYFQNEAQLEKSRLLSDRFSAERPKGSFSTLEIQRTEQGDSAMYLCASSLDRTSNQPQHFGDGTRLSIL.